The source of this TCR beta chain is a study of blood T cell repertoires in COVID-19. In germline, CDR1 is MNHNY, CDR2 SVGAGI (reference sequence). The V gene lost 10 bases and the J gene lost 8 bases, with 17 bases spanning the gap. The CDR3 contains 12 residues. The assay was immunoSEQ multiplex PCR, and TCRdb's table has in-frame clones only and misses some. The sample consists of approximately 300,000 clones, 85% of them appearing once. The clonotype was recovered from a woman in her 30s who had been exposed to COVID-19. The specimen sequenced was PBMCs or T cells enriched from blood (not recorded which). V is TRBV6-6 and J is TRBJ1-2; weak D call: TRBD1 (5 bases). CDR3: CATKKGLEGYTF. The DNA of the CDR3 is TGTGCCACTAAGAAGGGACTTGAAGGCTACACCTTC.